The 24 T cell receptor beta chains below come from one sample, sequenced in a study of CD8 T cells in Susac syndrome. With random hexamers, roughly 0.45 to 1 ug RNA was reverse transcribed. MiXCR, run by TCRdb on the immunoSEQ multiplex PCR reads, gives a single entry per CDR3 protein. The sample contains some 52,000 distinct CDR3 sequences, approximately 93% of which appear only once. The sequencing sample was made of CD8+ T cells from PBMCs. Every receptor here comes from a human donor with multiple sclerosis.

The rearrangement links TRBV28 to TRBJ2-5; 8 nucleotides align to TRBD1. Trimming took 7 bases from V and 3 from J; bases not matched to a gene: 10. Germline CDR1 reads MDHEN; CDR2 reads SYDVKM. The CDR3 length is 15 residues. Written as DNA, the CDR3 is TGTGCCAGCACGCAATCGGGACAGGCAGAAGAGACCCAGTACTTC. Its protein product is CASTQSGQAEETQYF.

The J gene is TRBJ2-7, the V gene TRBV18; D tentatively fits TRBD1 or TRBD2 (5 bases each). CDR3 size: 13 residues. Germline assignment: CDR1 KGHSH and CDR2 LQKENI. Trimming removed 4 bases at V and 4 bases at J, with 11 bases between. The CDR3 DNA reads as TGTGCCAGCTCACGGGACGGAGAATACGAGCAGTACTTC. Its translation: CASSRDGEYEQYF.

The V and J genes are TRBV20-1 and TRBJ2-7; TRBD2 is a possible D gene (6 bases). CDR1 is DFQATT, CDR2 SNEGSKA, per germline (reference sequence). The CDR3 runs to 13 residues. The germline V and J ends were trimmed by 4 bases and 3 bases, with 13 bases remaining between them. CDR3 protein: CSANGGEFYEQYF. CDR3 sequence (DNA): TGCAGTGCTAATGGCGGGGAGTTCTACGAGCAGTACTTC.

The CDR3 nucleotides are TGTGCCAGCAGCCGCCAGGGACAGAGGGGAAACACCATATATTTT. Its translation: CASSRQGQRGNTIYF. This chain uses TRBV7-9 with TRBJ1-3; 7 bases match TRBD1. CDR3 length equals 15 residues. V was clipped by 5 bases and J by 4 bases; unmatched bases: 8. CDR1 and CDR2 (germline): SEHNR, FQNEAQ (reference sequence).

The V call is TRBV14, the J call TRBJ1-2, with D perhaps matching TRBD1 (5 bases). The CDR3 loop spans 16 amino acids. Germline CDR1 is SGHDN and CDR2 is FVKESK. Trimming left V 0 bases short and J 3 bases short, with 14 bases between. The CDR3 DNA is TGTGCCAGCAGCCAAGATTTTGGCAGGGCCTACTATGGCTACACCTTC. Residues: CASSQDFGRAYYGYTF.

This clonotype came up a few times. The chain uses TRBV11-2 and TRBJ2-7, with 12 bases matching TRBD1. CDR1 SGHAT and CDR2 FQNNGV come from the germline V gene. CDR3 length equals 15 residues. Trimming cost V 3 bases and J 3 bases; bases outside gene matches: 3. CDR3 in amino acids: CASSLGTGGLYEQYF. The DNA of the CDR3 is TGTGCCAGCAGCTTGGGGACAGGGGGCCTCTACGAGCAGTACTTC.

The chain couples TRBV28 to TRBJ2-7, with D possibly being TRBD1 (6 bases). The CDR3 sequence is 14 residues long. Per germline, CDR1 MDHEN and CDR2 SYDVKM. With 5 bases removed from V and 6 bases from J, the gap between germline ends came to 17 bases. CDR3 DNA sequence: TGTGCCAGCAGTGGGGGCCAGGGACGGATCGAGCAGTACTTC. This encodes CASSGGQGRIEQYF. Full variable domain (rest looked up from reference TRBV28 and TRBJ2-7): DVKVTQSSRYLVKRTGEKVFLECVQDMDHENMFWYRQDPGLGLRLIYFSYDVKMKEKGDIPEGYSVSREKKERFSLILESASTNQTSMYLCASSGGQGRIEQYFGPGTRLTVT.

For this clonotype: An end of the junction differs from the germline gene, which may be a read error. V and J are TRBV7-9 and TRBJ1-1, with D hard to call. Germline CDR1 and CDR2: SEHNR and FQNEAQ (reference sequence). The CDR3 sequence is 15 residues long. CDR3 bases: TGTGCCAGCAGTAACATGCGGGATGAGAACACTGAAGCTTCCTTT. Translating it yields CASSNMRDENTEASF.

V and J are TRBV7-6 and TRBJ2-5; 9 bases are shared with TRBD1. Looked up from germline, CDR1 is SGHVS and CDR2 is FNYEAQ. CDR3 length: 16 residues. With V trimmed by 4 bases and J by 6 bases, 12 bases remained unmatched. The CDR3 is CASSSHLTGGLKTQYF. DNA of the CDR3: TGTGCCAGCAGCTCGCACTTGACAGGGGGACTAAAGACCCAGTACTTC.

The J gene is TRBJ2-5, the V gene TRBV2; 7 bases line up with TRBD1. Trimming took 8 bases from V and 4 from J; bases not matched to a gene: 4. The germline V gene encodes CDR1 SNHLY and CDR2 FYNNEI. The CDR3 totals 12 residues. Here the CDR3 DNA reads TGTGCCAGCTTGTACAGGGGAGAGACCCAGTACTTC. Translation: CASLYRGETQYF.

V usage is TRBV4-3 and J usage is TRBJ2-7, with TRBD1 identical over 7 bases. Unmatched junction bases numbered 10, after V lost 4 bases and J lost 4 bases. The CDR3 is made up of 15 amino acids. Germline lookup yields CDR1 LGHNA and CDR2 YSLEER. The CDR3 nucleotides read TGCGCCAGCAGCCGAGACAGGGCTTCTCTTTACGAGCAGTACTTC. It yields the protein CASSRDRASLYEQYF.

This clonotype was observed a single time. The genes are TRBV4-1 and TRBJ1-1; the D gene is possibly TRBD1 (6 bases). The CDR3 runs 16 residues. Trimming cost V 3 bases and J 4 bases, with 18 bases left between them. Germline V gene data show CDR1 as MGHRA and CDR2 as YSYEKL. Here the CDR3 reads CASSQAVGGLVTEAFF. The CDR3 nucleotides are TGCGCCAGCAGCCAGGCCGTTGGGGGGCTAGTCACTGAAGCTTTCTTT.

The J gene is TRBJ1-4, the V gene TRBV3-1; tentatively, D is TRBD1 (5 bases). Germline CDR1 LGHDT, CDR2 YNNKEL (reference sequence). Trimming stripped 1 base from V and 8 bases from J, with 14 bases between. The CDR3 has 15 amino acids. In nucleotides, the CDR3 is TGTGCCAGCAGCCAAGGTCGGGGACCTTACGAAAAACTGTTTTTT. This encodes CASSQGRGPYEKLFF.

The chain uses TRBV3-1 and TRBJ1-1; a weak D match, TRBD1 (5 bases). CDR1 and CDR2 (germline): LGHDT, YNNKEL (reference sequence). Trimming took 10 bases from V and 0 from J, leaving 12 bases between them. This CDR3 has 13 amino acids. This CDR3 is CATRQLMNTEAFF. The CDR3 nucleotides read TGTGCCACCAGACAGTTGATGAACACTGAAGCTTTCTTT.

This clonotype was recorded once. CDR3 sequence: CASSPAPGGGYGYTF. The CDR3 DNA reads as TGTGCCAGTAGTCCAGCCCCAGGGGGTGGCTATGGCTACACCTTC. This rearrangement joins TRBV19 to TRBJ1-2; 7 bases fit TRBD1. The CDR3 spans 15 residues. Unmatched junction bases numbered 10, after V lost 5 bases and J lost 4 bases. Germline V gene sequence: CDR1 LNHDA, CDR2 SQIVND (reference sequence).

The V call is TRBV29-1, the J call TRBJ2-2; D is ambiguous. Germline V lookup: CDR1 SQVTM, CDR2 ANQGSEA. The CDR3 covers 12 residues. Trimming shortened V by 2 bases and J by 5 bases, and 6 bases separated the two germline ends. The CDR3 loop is CSVELGTGELFF. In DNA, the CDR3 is TGCAGCGTTGAACTCGGGACCGGGGAGCTGTTTTTT.

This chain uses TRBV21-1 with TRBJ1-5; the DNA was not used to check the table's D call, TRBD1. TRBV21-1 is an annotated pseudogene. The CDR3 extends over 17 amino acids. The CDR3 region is CASSKARDRHSNQPQHF. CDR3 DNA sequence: TGTGCCAGCAGCAAGGCGCGGGACAGACATAGCAATCAGCCCCAGCATTTT.

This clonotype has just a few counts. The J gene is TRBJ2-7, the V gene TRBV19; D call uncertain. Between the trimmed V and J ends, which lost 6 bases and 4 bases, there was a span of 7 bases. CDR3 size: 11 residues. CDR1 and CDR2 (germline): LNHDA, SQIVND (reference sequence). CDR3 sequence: CASSWGYEQYF. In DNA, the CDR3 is TGTGCCAGTAGCTGGGGTTACGAGCAGTACTTC.

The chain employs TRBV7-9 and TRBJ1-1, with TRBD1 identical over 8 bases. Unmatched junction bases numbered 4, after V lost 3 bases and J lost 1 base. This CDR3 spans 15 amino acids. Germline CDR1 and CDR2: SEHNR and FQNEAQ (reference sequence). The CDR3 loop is CASSFRTGRNTEAFF. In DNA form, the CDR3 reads TGTGCCAGCAGCTTCCGGACAGGGCGGAACACTGAAGCTTTCTTT.

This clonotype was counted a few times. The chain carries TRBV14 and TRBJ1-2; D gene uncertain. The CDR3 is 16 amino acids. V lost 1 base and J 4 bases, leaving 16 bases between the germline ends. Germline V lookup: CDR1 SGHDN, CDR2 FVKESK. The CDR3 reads CASSQGSRSTSYGYTF. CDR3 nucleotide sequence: TGTGCCAGCAGCCAAGGGAGCAGGTCCACATCCTATGGCTACACCTTC. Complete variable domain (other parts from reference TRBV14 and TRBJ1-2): EAGVTQFPSHSVIEKGQTVTLRCDPISGHDNLYWYRRVMGKEIKFLLHFVKESKQDESGMPNNRFLAERTGGTYSTLKVQPAELEDSGVYFCASSQGSRSTSYGYTFGSGTRLTVV.

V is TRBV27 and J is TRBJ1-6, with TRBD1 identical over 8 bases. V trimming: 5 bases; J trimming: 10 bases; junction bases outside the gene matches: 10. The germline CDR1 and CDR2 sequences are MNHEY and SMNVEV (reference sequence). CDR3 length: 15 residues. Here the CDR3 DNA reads TGTGCCAGCAGTGCCGGACAGGGTAGAGGATCACCCCTCCACTTT. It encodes CASSAGQGRGSPLHF.

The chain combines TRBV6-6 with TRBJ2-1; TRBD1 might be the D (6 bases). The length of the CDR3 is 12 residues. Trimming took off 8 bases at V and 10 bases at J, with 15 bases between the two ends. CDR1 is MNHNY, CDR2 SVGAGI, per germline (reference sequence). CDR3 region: CASGGLAREQFF. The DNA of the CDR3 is TGTGCCAGCGGGGGCTTAGCGAGGGAGCAGTTCTTC.

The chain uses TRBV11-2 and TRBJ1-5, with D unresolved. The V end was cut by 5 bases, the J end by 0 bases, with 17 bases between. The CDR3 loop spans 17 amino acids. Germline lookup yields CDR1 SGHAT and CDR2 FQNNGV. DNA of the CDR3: TGTGCCAGCAGCGTAGTCCTAGGACCCTATAGCAATCAGCCCCAGCATTTT. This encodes CASSVVLGPYSNQPQHF.

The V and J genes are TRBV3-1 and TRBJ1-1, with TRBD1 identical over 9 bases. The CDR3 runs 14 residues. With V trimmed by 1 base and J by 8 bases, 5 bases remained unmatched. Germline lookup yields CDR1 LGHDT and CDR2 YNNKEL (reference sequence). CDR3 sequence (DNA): TGTGCCAGCAGCCAAGCCGGACAGGGGTGGGAAGCTTTCTTT. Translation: CASSQAGQGWEAFF. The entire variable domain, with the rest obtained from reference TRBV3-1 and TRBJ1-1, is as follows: DTAVSQTPKYLVTQMGNDKSIKCEQNLGHDTMYWYKQDSKKFLKIMFSYNNKELIINETVPNRFSPKSPDKAHLNLHINSLELGDSAVYFCASSQAGQGWEAFFGQGTRLTVV.